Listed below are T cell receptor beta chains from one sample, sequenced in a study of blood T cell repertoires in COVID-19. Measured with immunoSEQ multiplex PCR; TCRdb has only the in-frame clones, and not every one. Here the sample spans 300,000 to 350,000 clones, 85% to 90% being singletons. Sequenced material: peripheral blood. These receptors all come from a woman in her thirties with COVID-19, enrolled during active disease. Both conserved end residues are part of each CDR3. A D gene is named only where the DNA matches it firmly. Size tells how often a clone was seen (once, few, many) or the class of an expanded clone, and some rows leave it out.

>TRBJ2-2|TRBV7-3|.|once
TGTGCCAGCAGCTTAGGGCTACTGAACACCGGGGAGCTGTTTTTT
CASSLGLLNTGELFF
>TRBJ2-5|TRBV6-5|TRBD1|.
TGTGCCAGCAGTTACGCGGGACAGGGCCTAGAGACCCAGTACTTC
CASSYAGQGLETQYF
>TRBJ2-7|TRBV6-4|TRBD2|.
TGTGCCAGCACTGCCCTGCGGGGGACCTACGAGCAGTACTTC
CASTALRGTYEQYF
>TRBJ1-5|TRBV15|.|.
TGTGCCACCAGCAGCCCTAGGACAGCTTATAGCAATCAGCCCCAGCATTTT
CATSSPRTAYSNQPQHF
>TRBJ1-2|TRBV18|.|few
TGTGCCAGCTCACCGGACAGAGGTGGCTACACCTTC
CASSPDRGGYTF
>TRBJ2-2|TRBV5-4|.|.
TGTGCCAGCAGCTTGGTTACGCCCGCGGGCACCGGGGAGCTGTTTTTT
CASSLVTPAGTGELFF
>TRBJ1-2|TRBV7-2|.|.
TGTGCCAGCAGCTTTTACAGGGAAATGCATGGCTACACCTTC
CASSFYREMHGYTF
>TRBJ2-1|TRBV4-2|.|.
TGTGCCAGCAGCCCTCAACCTGCCAGGTGGAATGAGCAGTTCTTC
CASSPQPARWNEQFF
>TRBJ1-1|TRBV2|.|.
TGTGCCAGCAGTGAATTAGCGGGGGTCACTGAAGCTTTCTTT
CASSELAGVTEAFF
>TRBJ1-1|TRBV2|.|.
TGTGCCAGCAGTGTCGGACAATCCAGGACGGCTTTCTTT
CASSVGQSRTAFF
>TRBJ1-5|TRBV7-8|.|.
TGTGCCAGCAGCTTAGGCCAGAATCAGCCCCAGCATTTT
CASSLGQNQPQHF
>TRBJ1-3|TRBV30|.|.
TGTGCCTGGAGTGTACAGATGGGAGGATCTGGAAACACCATATATTTT
CAWSVQMGGSGNTIYF
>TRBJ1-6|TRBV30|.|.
TGTGCCTGGCAGGGGCAGCTTAATTCACCCCTCCACTTT
CAWQGQLNSPLHF
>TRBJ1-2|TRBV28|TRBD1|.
TGTGCCAGCTATCCGGGACAGGGGGCCGGTGGCTACACCTTC
CASYPGQGAGGYTF
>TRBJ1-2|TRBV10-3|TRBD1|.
TGTGCCATCAGCGCGACAGGGGGGGATGGCTACACCTTC
CAISATGGDGYTF
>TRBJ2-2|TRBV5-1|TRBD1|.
TGCGCCAGCAGCTTGTGGACAGGGTTCCCAGGCTCACCCACCGGGGAGCTGTTTTTT
CASSLWTGFPGSPTGELFF
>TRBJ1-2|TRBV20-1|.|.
TGCAGTGCTAGTCCTCGGACAGCGGCAGACTTC
CSASPRTAADF
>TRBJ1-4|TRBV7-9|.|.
TGTGCCAGCAGCTTAGTTCTGGTAGATAATGAAAAACTGTTTTTT
CASSLVLVDNEKLFF
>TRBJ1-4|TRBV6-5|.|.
TGTGCCAGCAGTAACCGACAAAGGACTAGCGAAAAACTGTTTTTT
CASSNRQRTSEKLFF
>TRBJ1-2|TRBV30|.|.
TGTGCCTGGAGTGGCCAGTCGTACTATGGCTACACCTTC
CAWSGQSYYGYTF
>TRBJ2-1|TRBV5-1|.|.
TGCGCCAGCAGCTTGGCTGGCCGAAGATCAAGAGGATACAATGAGCAGTTCTTC
CASSLAGRRSRGYNEQFF
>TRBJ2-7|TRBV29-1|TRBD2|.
TGCAGCGTAGGACTAGCGGGAGTCTCCTACGAGCAGTACTTC
CSVGLAGVSYEQYF
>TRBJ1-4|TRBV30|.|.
TGTGCCTGGAGGTCAGGGGCTGAAAAACTGTTTTTT
CAWRSGAEKLFF
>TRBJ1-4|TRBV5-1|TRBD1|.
TGCGCCAGCAGTCGGAACCCTCAGGGGGGCGAAAAACTGTTTTTT
CASSRNPQGGEKLFF
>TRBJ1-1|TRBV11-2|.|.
TGTGCCAGCAGCTTAGACAGGTTGAACACTGAAGCTTTCTTT
CASSLDRLNTEAFF
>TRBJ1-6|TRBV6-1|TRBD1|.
TGTGCCAGCAGTGAAGCGCGGGACAGTTATACTTCACCCCTCCACTTT
CASSEARDSYTSPLHF
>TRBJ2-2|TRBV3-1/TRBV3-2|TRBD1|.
TGTGCCAGCAGCCAGGGGACAGGCCGGACCGGGGAGCTGTTTTTT
CASSQGTGRTGELFF
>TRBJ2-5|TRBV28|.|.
TGTGCCAGCACCCGAGGGGGAACAAATCAAGAGACCCAGTACTTC
CASTRGGTNQETQYF
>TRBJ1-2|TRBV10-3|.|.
TGTGCCATCAGTGAGTCCCTAGTCGGCTACACCTTC
CAISESLVGYTF
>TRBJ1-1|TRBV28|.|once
TGTGCCAGCAGTTTATGGGCAGTGAACACTGAAGCTTTCTTT
CASSLWAVNTEAFF
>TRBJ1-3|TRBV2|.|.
TGTGCCAGCAGTGACTCTCGGTCTGGAAACACCATATATTTT
CASSDSRSGNTIYF
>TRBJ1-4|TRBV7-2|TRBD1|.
TGTGCCAGCAGCTCAGTTGGGACAGGGGCTAATGAAAAACTGTTTTTT
CASSSVGTGANEKLFF
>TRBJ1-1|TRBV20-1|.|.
TGCAGTGCTAGTCAGGAGGGTAAGAACACTGAAGCTTTCTTT
CSASQEGKNTEAFF
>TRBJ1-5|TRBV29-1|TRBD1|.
TGCAGCGTTGGGGACAGGGAAAATCAGCCCCAGCATTTT
CSVGDRENQPQHF
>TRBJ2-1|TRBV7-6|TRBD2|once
TGTGCCAGCAGCTTAGGTCGGGAGGGAAACAATGAGCAGTTCTTC
CASSLGREGNNEQFF
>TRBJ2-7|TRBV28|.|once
TGTGCCAGCAGTACTCCATACGAGCAGTACTTC
CASSTPYEQYF
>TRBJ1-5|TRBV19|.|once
TGTGCCAGTAGTATAGAGGCAGGGCCTCAGCCCCAGCATTTT
CASSIEAGPQPQHF
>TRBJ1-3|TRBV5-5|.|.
TGTGCCAGCAGCTGGACAGCTGGAAACACCATATATTTT
CASSWTAGNTIYF
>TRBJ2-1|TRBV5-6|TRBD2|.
TGTGCCAGCCACCAAACTAGACTAGCGGATTACAATGAGCAGTTCTTC
CASHQTRLADYNEQFF
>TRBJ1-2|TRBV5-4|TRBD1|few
TGTGCCAGCAGCTTGGACAGGGGAGGCTACACCTTC
CASSLDRGGYTF
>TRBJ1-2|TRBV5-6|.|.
TGTGCCAGCAGCGAGGGAGGCGATGGCTACACCTTC
CASSEGGDGYTF